The source of this T cell receptor (beta chain) is a study of cytomegalovirus exposure and HLA in healthy donors. This CDR3 is built from 16 residues. The V and J ends lost 5 bases and 4 bases respectively, with 18 bases between them. CDR1 SGHTA and CDR2 FQGNSA come from the germline V gene. The method was immunoSEQ multiplex PCR; TCRdb's version includes in-frame clones alone and lacks a portion of them. The table lists 110,000 to 150,000 clones, approximately 84% of them singletons. The rearrangement joins TRBV7-2 to TRBJ1-5; no firm D call. What was sequenced was PBMCs. The TCR comes from a woman aged 25-40 years in good health and CMV-seronegative. Here the CDR3 DNA reads TGTGCCAGCAGCCCCGCGGTAGGCAGCCGAAATCAGCCCCAGCATTTT. Its translation is CASSPAVGSRNQPQHF. Filled out from reference TRBV7-2 and TRBJ1-5, the complete variable domain reads GAGVSQSPSNKVTEKGKDVELRCDPISGHTALYWYRQSLGQGLEFLIYFQGNSAPDKSGLPSDRFSAERTGGSVSTLTIQRTQQEDSAVYLCASSPAVGSRNQPQHFGDGTRLSIL.